Following are 4 T cell receptor beta chains from one sample sequenced in a study of cytomegalovirus exposure and HLA in healthy donors. Sequencing used immunoSEQ multiplex PCR; TCRdb keeps in-frame clones, though not all of them. The data show about 250,000 clones, roughly 90% seen once. Sequencing used PBMCs. The receptor source for this set is a man younger than 35 in good health and CMV-seropositive.

The V and J genes are TRBV11-2 and TRBJ2-7; TRBD1 matches 8 bases. The ends lost 5 bases at V and 3 bases at J; junction bases unmatched: 6. CDR1 is SGHAT, CDR2 FQNNGV, per germline. The CDR3 is made up of 14 amino acids. The CDR3, as DNA: TGTGCCAGCAGCGCCCGGGACAGGAGCTACGAGCAGTACTTC. Its translation is CASSARDRSYEQYF.

The gene calls are TRBV7-2 and TRBJ1-5; 12 bases line up with TRBD1. The CDR3 spans 14 residues. The junction had 2 bases not matched to a gene; V was cut back by 5 bases and J by 6 bases. Looked up from germline, CDR1 is SGHTA and CDR2 is FQGNSA. Written as DNA, the CDR3 is TGTGCCAGCAGCCGGGACAGGGGGCTTCAGCCCCAGCATTTT. It is translated as CASSRDRGLQPQHF. Variable domain in full (rest from reference TRBV7-2 and TRBJ1-5): GAGVSQSPSNKVTEKGKDVELRCDPISGHTALYWYRQSLGQGLEFLIYFQGNSAPDKSGLPSDRFSAERTGGSVSTLTIQRTQQEDSAVYLCASSRDRGLQPQHFGDGTRLSIL.

V usage is TRBV5-1 and J usage is TRBJ2-6, with D tentatively TRBD1 or TRBD2 (6 bases each). Trimming pared 3 bases from V and 3 bases from J, leaving 10 bases between. The CDR3 is 15 amino acids. Germline V gene data show CDR1 as SGHRS and CDR2 as YFSETQ. The DNA of the CDR3 is TGCGCCAGCAGCTCGGAGGGGGGTGGGGCCAACGTCCTGACTTTC. As protein: CASSSEGGGANVLTF.

The gene calls are TRBV6-5 and TRBJ1-2; TRBD1 matches at 10 bases. The CDR3 sequence is 14 residues long. The V gene end was trimmed by 4 bases and the J gene end by 7 bases; junction bases not matched to a gene: 6. Germline CDR1 MNHEY, CDR2 SVGAGI. The DNA for the CDR3 is TGTGCCAGCAGTTTAGTGGGACAGGGGATTGGCTACACCTTC. It encodes CASSLVGQGIGYTF.